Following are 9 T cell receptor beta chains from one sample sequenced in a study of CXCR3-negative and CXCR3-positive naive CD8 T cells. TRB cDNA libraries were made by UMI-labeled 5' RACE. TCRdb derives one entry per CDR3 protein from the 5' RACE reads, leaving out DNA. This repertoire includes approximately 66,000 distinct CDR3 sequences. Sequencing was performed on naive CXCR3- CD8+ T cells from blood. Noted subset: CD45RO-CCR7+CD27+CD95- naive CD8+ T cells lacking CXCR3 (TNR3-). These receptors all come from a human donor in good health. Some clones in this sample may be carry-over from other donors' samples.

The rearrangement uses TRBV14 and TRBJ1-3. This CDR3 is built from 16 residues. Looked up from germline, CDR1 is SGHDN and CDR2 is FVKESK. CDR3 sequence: CASSRGGRRFLYTIYF.

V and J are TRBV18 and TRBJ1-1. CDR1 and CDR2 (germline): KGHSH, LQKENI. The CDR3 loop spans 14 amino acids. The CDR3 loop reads CASSPTDGNTEAFF.

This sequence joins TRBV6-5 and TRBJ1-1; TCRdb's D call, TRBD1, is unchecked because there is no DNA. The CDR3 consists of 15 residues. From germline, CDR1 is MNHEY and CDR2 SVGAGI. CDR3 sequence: CASRLERGLRTEAFF.

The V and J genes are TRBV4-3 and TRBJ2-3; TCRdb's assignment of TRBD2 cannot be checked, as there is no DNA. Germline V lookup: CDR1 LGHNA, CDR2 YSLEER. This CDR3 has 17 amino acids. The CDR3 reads CASSQDWLAGGIDTQYF.

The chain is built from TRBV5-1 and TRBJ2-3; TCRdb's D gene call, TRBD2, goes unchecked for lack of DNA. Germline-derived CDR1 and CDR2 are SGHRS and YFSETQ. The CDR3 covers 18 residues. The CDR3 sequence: CASSSYGLAGGPTDTQYF. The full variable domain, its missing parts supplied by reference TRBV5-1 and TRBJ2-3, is KAGVTQTPRYLIKTRGQQVTLSCSPISGHRSVSWYQQTPGQGLQFLFEYFSETQRNKGNFPGRFSGRQFSNSRSEMNVSTLELGDSALYLCASSSYGLAGGPTDTQYFGPGTRLTVL.

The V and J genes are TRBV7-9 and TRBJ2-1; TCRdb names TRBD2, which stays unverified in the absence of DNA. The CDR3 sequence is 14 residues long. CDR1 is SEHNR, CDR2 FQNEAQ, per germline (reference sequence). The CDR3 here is CASSGGLAGGEQFF.

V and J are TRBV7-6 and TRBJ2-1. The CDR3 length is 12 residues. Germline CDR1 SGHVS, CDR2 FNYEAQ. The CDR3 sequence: CASSPNYNEQFF.

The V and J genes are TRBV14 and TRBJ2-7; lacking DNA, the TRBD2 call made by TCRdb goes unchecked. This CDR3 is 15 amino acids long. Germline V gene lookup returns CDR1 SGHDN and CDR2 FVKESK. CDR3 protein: CASSPREGSLNEQYF.

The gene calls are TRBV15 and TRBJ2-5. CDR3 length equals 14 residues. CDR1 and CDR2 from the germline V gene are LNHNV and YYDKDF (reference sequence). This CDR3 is CATSPELVQETQYF.